This T cell receptor (beta chain) was sequenced in a study of T cells in Graves' hyperthyroidism and ophthalmopathy. This clonotype was detected many times. The length of the CDR3 is 16 residues. The ends were cut back, 6 bases at V and 4 bases at J, with 20 bases in the middle. Per germline, CDR1 MDHEN and CDR2 SYDVKM. Regions amplified from RNA transcripts were the TCR beta CDR3 regions. The HTBI primer set was used in a first-round RT-PCR of the TCR CDR3. TCRdb re-called the multiplex PCR reads through MiXCR, storing one row per CDR3 protein. This table has about 640,000 distinct CDR3 sequences, less than 25% appearing once.

Sequenced sample: blood. V and J are TRBV28 and TRBJ2-3, with D perhaps TRBD2 (5 bases). The receptor's source is a man aged 25-45 years with Graves' ophthalmopathy. CDR3 loop: CASSPLEVGVADTQYF. CDR3 nucleotides: TGTGCCAGCAGCCCTCTAGAGGTGGGAGTGGCAGATACGCAGTATTTT. Full variable domain (missing parts from reference TRBV28 and TRBJ2-3): DVKVTQSSRYLVKRTGEKVFLECVQDMDHENMFWYRQDPGLGLRLIYFSYDVKMKEKGDIPEGYSVSREKKERFSLILESASTNQTSMYLCASSPLEVGVADTQYFGPGTRLTVL.